The 27 T cell receptor beta chains in this list originate from one sample, sequenced in a study of chemoradiotherapy in HPV16-positive cancers. Only in-frame clones appear in the TCRdb table, and some are missing; sequencing was by immunoSEQ multiplex PCR. The sample has more than 20,000 clones; about 90% are singletons. The input for sequencing was blood, taken from a patient who underwent chemoradiotherapy. All receptors derive from a human donor with HPV-associated anogenital cancer.

This chain links TRBV15 with TRBJ2-1; TRBD2 matches 11 bases. Looked up from germline, CDR1 is LNHNV and CDR2 is YYDKDF (reference sequence). The CDR3 runs 17 residues. J lost 6 bases, V lost 1 base, and 8 bases had no gene match. As DNA, the CDR3 is TGTGCCACCAGCAGAGCAAGACTAGCGGGGACGGGCAATGAGCAGTTCTTC. It is translated as CATSRARLAGTGNEQFF. Using reference TRBV15 and TRBJ2-1 for the parts outside the CDR3, the full variable domain is DAMVIQNPRYQVTQFGKPVTLSCSQTLNHNVMYWYQQKSSQAPKLLFHYYDKDFNNEADTPDNFQSRRPNTSFCFLDIRSPGLGDTAMYLCATSRARLAGTGNEQFFGPGTRLTVL.

The J gene is TRBJ2-5, the V gene TRBV4-3; 10 positions agree with TRBD2. Judging by the DNA end, TRBJ2-7 fits better; the J call may be wrong. The germline V gene has CDR1 LGHNA and CDR2 YSLEER. The CDR3 is 17 amino acids. CDR3 residues: CASSLSLAGEIAYEQYF. The DNA of the CDR3 is TGCGCCAGCAGCCTATCCCTAGCGGGAGAAATCGCTTACGAGCAGTACTTC.

The V and J genes are TRBV19 and TRBJ2-2; the D gene is possibly TRBD2 (5 bases). CDR1 and CDR2 (germline): LNHDA, SQIVND (reference sequence). The V gene lost 1 base and the J gene lost 2 bases, with 14 bases spanning the gap. The CDR3 sequence is 17 residues long. CDR3 protein: CASSIVSRAVNTGELFF. CDR3 nucleotide sequence: TGTGCCAGTAGTATAGTAAGTCGAGCGGTTAACACCGGGGAGCTGTTTTTT.

The chain couples TRBV7-8 to TRBJ2-1, with D tentatively TRBD1 (5 bases). V lost 5 bases and J 9 bases, leaving 11 bases between the germline ends. The CDR3 is 12 amino acids. Germline V gives CDR1 SGHVS, CDR2 FQNEAQ. The CDR3 DNA follows: TGTGCCAGCAGCCTGGACACCGGTGAGCAGTTCTTC. Protein product: CASSLDTGEQFF.

The gene calls are TRBV4-2 and TRBJ1-1; a possible D gene is TRBD1 (5 bases). This CDR3 spans 16 amino acids. Deletions cut 1 base from V and 0 bases from J, with 12 bases between. Germline values: CDR1 LGHNA, CDR2 YNFKEQ. CDR3: CASSQGGDGLNTEAFF. CDR3 bases: TGTGCCAGCAGCCAAGGGGGGGACGGCCTGAACACTGAAGCTTTCTTT.

V and J are TRBV14 and TRBJ1-5, with D tentatively TRBD1 (6 bases). Trimming took 3 bases from V and 4 from J, leaving 16 bases between them. Germline V gene sequence: CDR1 SGHDN, CDR2 FVKESK. CDR3 length: 16 residues. This CDR3 is CASSHLLGRGNQPQHF. DNA of the CDR3: TGTGCCAGCAGCCACCTTTTGGGTAGGGGGAATCAGCCCCAGCATTTT.

This CDR3 reads CASSQAHQSSGNTIYF. Here the CDR3 DNA reads TGCGCCAGCAGCCAAGCTCACCAGTCCTCTGGAAACACCATATATTTT. The V and J genes are TRBV4-3 and TRBJ1-3; D call uncertain. The germline V gene encodes CDR1 LGHNA and CDR2 YSLEER. V was cut by 1 base and J by 0 bases, with 10 bases left in between. The CDR3 length is 16 residues.

This chain links TRBV5-1 with TRBJ2-1; D might be TRBD1 (6 bases). Germline V gene lookup returns CDR1 SGHRS and CDR2 YFSETQ. The CDR3 totals 13 residues. With 1 base removed from V and 8 bases from J, the gap between germline ends came to 10 bases. The CDR3 region has the DNA TGCGCCAGCAGCTTGAACAGGGCGGATGAGCAGTTCTTC. Its protein is CASSLNRADEQFF.

This chain joins TRBV30 and TRBJ2-4, with D maybe TRBD1 (6 bases). The CDR3 has 13 residues. Trimming removed 4 bases from V and 1 base from J, with 8 bases in between. The V gene's germline CDR1 is GTSNPN and CDR2 SVGIG (reference sequence). In DNA form, the CDR3 reads TGTGCCTGGAACAGGGATGCCAAAAACATTCAGTACTTC. This translates into CAWNRDAKNIQYF.

The chain combines TRBV29-1 with TRBJ1-3; D is possibly TRBD1 (6 bases). V gave up 4 bases and J gave up 3 bases, with 13 bases separating them. This CDR3 is built from 14 residues. From germline, CDR1 is SQVTM and CDR2 ANQGSEA. The CDR3 DNA is TGCAGCGTTGCCGCGGGGGCGAGTGGAAACACCATATATTTT. It specifies CSVAAGASGNTIYF. Complete variable domain (other parts from reference TRBV29-1 and TRBJ1-3): SAVISQKPSRDICQRGTSLTIQCQVDSQVTMMFWYRQQPGQSLTLIATANQGSEATYESGFVIDKFPISRPNLTFSTLTVSNMSPEDSSIYLCSVAAGASGNTIYFGEGSWLTVV.

The chain couples TRBV10-3 to TRBJ2-2; 12 bases align to TRBD2. The germline V gene has CDR1 ENHRY and CDR2 SYGVKD. This CDR3 is built from 19 residues. V was clipped by 0 bases and J by 0 bases; unmatched bases: 5. The CDR3 spells CAISESDRTSGANTGELFF. The CDR3 DNA is TGTGCCATCAGTGAGTCGGATCGGACTAGCGGGGCGAACACCGGGGAGCTGTTTTTT.

The chain has TRBV6-1 and TRBJ2-7, with D perhaps assigned TRBD1 or TRBD2 (6 bases each). V lost 7 bases and J lost 9, with 19 bases in between. The V gene's germline CDR1 is MNHNS and CDR2 SASEGT. This CDR3 is 13 amino acids long. The CDR3 spells CASTNDRGRGQYF. CDR3 nucleotide sequence: TGTGCCAGCACTAACGACCGGGGGCGGGGGCAGTACTTC.

The rearrangement joins TRBV13 to TRBJ2-3; 8 bases map to TRBD1. CDR1 and CDR2 from the germline V gene are PRHDT and FYEKMQ (reference sequence). This CDR3 has 16 residues. V was pared by 5 bases and J by 0 bases, with 7 bases of the junction left unmatched. CDR3 in DNA: TGTGCCAGCAGCCCTAGACAGGGGAAGAGCACAGATACGCAGTATTTT. This sequence encodes CASSPRQGKSTDTQYF.

The CDR3, as DNA: TGCGCCAGCAGCTTGGCCACCGGGGGCCAGGAGACCCAGTACTTC. This codes for CASSLATGGQETQYF. V is TRBV5-1 and J is TRBJ2-5, with D perhaps matching TRBD1 or TRBD2 (6 bases each). The germline V gene has CDR1 SGHRS and CDR2 YFSETQ. CDR3 length: 15 amino acids. V was trimmed by 0 bases and J by 5 bases, leaving 14 bases between them.

This rearrangement joins TRBV5-8 to TRBJ1-5; 7 bases agree with TRBD1. Germline CDR1 reads SGHTS; CDR2 reads YDEGEE. J gave up 2 bases and V 2 bases, and 10 bases lay outside the gene matches. This CDR3 comprises 17 residues. CDR3 amino acids: CASSFQTGTAGNQPQHF. The CDR3, as DNA: TGTGCCAGCAGCTTCCAAACCGGGACAGCGGGCAATCAGCCCCAGCATTTT.

V and J are TRBV5-4 and TRBJ2-2; D might be TRBD2 (6 bases). CDR3 size: 17 residues. Germline CDR1 SGHNT, CDR2 YYREEE (reference sequence). Trimming left V 0 bases short and J 4 bases short, with 16 bases between. CDR3 protein: CASSLEGSGVITGELFF. CDR3 coding DNA: TGTGCCAGCAGCTTGGAGGGGTCGGGAGTGATCACCGGGGAGCTGTTTTTT.

The chain carries TRBV30 and TRBJ1-2; D is ambiguous. This CDR3 spans 11 amino acids. Deletions cut 6 bases from V and 11 bases from J, with 16 bases between. Per the germline V gene, CDR1 is GTSNPN and CDR2 is SVGIG (reference sequence). The CDR3 here is CACNGGPRYTF. DNA of the CDR3: TGTGCCTGCAACGGCGGTCCGCGGTACACCTTC.

A remark on this clone: It is unclear where the CDR3 begins or ends on the DNA, so no DNA is shown, and the CDR3 is as TCRdb lists it. The chain is built from TRBV19 and TRBJ2-2; TRBD2 is the table's D call, not checked against the DNA. The CDR3 is 15 residues long, ends included. The V gene's germline CDR1 is LNHDA and CDR2 SQIVND (reference sequence). CDR3 region: CASTSGGPNTGELFF.

The J gene is TRBJ2-3, the V gene TRBV6-5; 12 bases map to TRBD2. The ends lost 7 bases at V and 4 bases at J; junction bases unmatched: 3. CDR3 length: 14 residues. Germline loops: CDR1 MNHEY, CDR2 SVGAGI. The CDR3 loop is CASTRTSGADTQYF. CDR3 bases: TGTGCCAGCACCAGGACTAGCGGGGCAGATACGCAGTATTTT.

A single count supports this clone. The CDR3 is CASSPARGLRTGELFF. The CDR3 DNA follows: TGTGCCAGCAGTCCCGCCAGGGGGCTTAGAACCGGGGAGCTGTTTTTT. The genes are TRBV2 and TRBJ2-2; 8 bases match TRBD1. Germline CDR1 and CDR2: SNHLY and FYNNEI. Trimming removed 5 bases from V and 5 bases from J; junction bases left unmatched: 10. The CDR3 is made up of 16 amino acids.

V gene TRBV19 combines with J gene TRBJ1-4, with D tentatively TRBD1 (5 bases). CDR1 is LNHDA, CDR2 SQIVND, per germline (reference sequence). V shed 5 bases and J shed 0 bases, with 10 bases lying between them. This CDR3 comprises 15 residues. The CDR3 bases are TGTGCCAGTAGTCAAGGGGTTGCAACTAATGAAAAACTGTTTTTT. This encodes CASSQGVATNEKLFF. Full variable domain (missing parts from reference TRBV19 and TRBJ1-4): DGGITQSPKYLFRKEGQNVTLSCEQNLNHDAMYWYRQDPGQGLRLIYYSQIVNDFQKGDIAEGYSVSREKKESFPLTVTSAQKNPTAFYLCASSQGVATNEKLFFGSGTQLSVL.

V is TRBV30 and J is TRBJ2-2; D remains unclear. The CDR3 has 16 residues. Trimming pared 3 bases from V and 4 bases from J, leaving 18 bases between. The germline V gene encodes CDR1 GTSNPN and CDR2 SVGIG (reference sequence). The CDR3 loop is CAWSPLGATGTGELFF. The CDR3 DNA sequence: TGTGCCTGGAGCCCCCTGGGCGCTACTGGCACCGGGGAGCTGTTTTTT.

This CDR3 reads CAWSVLLVGETQYF. DNA of the CDR3: TGTGCCTGGAGTGTACTTCTGGTAGGAGAGACCCAGTACTTC. The chain has TRBV30 and TRBJ2-5; no reliable D call. V lost 0 bases and J lost 4, with 12 bases in between. The CDR3 has 14 residues. Germline CDR1 and CDR2: GTSNPN and SVGIG (reference sequence).

The chain carries TRBV4-1 and TRBJ1-4; D ambiguous. The CDR3 covers 16 residues. V shed 7 bases and J shed 4 bases, with 19 bases lying between them. Germline CDR1 reads MGHRA; CDR2 reads YSYEKL. CDR3 protein: CASTLAAANVNEKLFF. The CDR3, as DNA: TGCGCCAGCACGTTAGCTGCAGCGAACGTTAATGAAAAACTGTTTTTT.

The gene calls are TRBV4-3 and TRBJ2-5, with TRBD2 matching 8 bases. Germline V gene lookup returns CDR1 LGHNA and CDR2 YSLEER. The CDR3 extends over 16 amino acids. The V segment lost 0 bases and the J segment 2 bases; nucleotides outside the gene matches: 5. CDR3 coding DNA: TGCGCCAGCAGCCAAGATCGATTAGCGGGGCAAGAGACCCAGTACTTC. Its protein is CASSQDRLAGQETQYF.

This chain uses TRBV4-3 with TRBJ1-3; 9 bases fit TRBD1. CDR3 length equals 15 residues. Per the germline V gene, CDR1 is LGHNA and CDR2 is YSLEER. With V trimmed by 1 base and J by 4 bases, 2 bases remained unmatched. As DNA, the CDR3 is TGCGCCAGCAGCCAAGGGGACAGGGTCGGAAACACCATATATTTT. It codes for CASSQGDRVGNTIYF.

The chain employs TRBV7-6 and TRBJ2-7; 8 positions match TRBD2. CDR1 is SGHVS and CDR2 is FNYEAQ in the germline V gene. Germline trimming cut 4 bases from V and 0 bases from J; bases unmatched to any gene: 8. The CDR3 has 16 amino acids. The CDR3 coding sequence is TGTGCCAGCAGCTCTCAATCTAGCGGGTTCTCCTACGAGCAGTACTTC. It yields the protein CASSSQSSGFSYEQYF.